This TCR beta chain was identified during a study of cytomegalovirus exposure and HLA in healthy donors. Details on this clone: What it recognizes is unknown.

The PCR made use of 60 Vbeta and 13 Jbeta primers. In the original workflow: Later analysis identified roughly 82 million unique TCR beta chains, approximately 10 million shared. Produced via immunoSEQ multiplex PCR; TCRdb's table is partial and in-frame only. V, J and clone size are taken as reported in that table, and D and trimming were inferred from the DNA itself. The repertoire shows over 60,000 clones; the top ten hold around 7.5%. General study points: At a 0.05 false discovery rate, a later analysis found some 18,000 TCR beta sequences to be associated with HLA alleles. Segments of the TCR beta V type were, in most cases, productive about 87% or about 30% of the time in an earlier analysis.

The sequence derives from a female donor in good health and CMV-seropositive. The sample comprised PBMCs.

The CDR3 here is CASSLSNNQPQHF. For the CDR3, the DNA is TGTGCCAGCAGCTTATCTAACAATCAGCCCCAGCATTTT. This chain links TRBV7-2 with TRBJ1-5, with D hard to call. The germline V gene has CDR1 SGHTA and CDR2 FQGNSA. Trimming left V 2 bases short and J 3 bases short, with 5 bases between. CDR3 length: 13 amino acids.